The text below deals with one T cell receptor (beta chain). The specificity of this receptor is unknown. Base qualities are not provided; no much larger clone lies one nucleotide away. The library was obtained by PCR. The reads were generated on a NextSeq 500. Preparation of bulk TCR libraries followed a previously described approach, with the TCR primers listed in Table S5. The Qiagen AllPrep DNA/RNA kit was used to purify total RNA. Before any analysis, reads coming from multiple sequencing runs of the same library were combined into one pool. The published analysis was carried out like this. Reads were retained only if the reads had an exact TCR constant sequence, and the retained reads were trimmed to 150 nt and grouped according to their 12-nt molecular barcodes. Reads inside each barcode group were sub-clustered using a 15% Levenshtein threshold, and a quality-weighted consensus sequence was constructed for each RNA molecule. Non-functional sequences were removed, as were lower-count sequences one edit away from another. Barcode sub-clusters with fewer than 20% of the maximum read count were removed, based on fitting two negative binomial distributions. TCRdb reprocessed the public reads (quality trimming at Q25 with fastp, clone calling with MiXCR) and kept in-frame beta chains. CDR3 protein sequences are deduplicated, and each keeps its most common genes and DNA. The V and J calls reflect TCRdb's pipeline rather than the authors' work. Within this sample are roughly 50,000 distinct CDR3 sequences, with around 33% of them counted one time only. The ten most abundant clones make up roughly 3.8% of the sample.

This entry belongs to a study of molecular identifiers for immune sequencing clone quantification (dated by TCRdb to 2016 to 2018). As for the study more broadly: For a replicate experiment, RNA from around 20,000 or 100,000 naive CD8 T cells was divided into five aliquots, of which four were sequenced. CD8 T cells were used in a methods study to benchmark molecular-identifier clustering-based TCR repertoire sequencing (MIDCIRS) and TCR RNA copy counting. Paper-wide results and their limitations: In CMV-specific effector cells, clones with more than 20 RNA copies accounted for over 97% of molecules, whereas in naive cells such clones accounted for under 1%. Modeling indicated about 3 TCR RNA copies recovered per cell, compared with around 10 by digital PCR, which implies a capture efficiency of approximately 30%. Identical TCR molecules sharing a barcode could cause highly expanded clone sizes to be underestimated. The naive libraries included spiked-in Jurkat TCR RNA (around 10 copies' worth), and this RNA is not part of the donor repertoire. Spiked-in Jurkat TCR RNA equal to a single cell's worth was reported to be detectable even within 1,100,000 naive CD8 T cells. Without barcode sub-clustering, chimeric consensus sequences inflated TCR diversity; chimeras reached as high as 47%.

Libraries of naive CD8 T cells were generated from roughly 20,000 to 1,000,000 sorted cells, with 10%, 30% or 50% of the purified RNA used. Naive CD8 T cells, defined as CD8+CD4-CCR7+CD45RA+, were FACS-sorted into RLT Plus buffer on a BD FACSAria II. To test detection sensitivity, Jurkat RNA equal to 10 or so TCR copies was added to samples of about 17,000-1,100,000 naive CD8 T cells. Enrichment of CD8 T cells was done with RosetteSep CD8+ T Cell Enrichment Cocktail plus Ficoll-Paque, and ACK red cell lysis came afterward. This TCR came from a human donor in good health. Some libraries in this study had Jurkat cell RNA spiked in. The sample comprised naive CD8+ T cells from blood, with Jurkat cell RNA spiked in. Explained via the paper, the cell subset or site label denotes: FACS-sorted CD8+CD4-CCR7+CD45RA+ naive T cells.

The CDR3 region reads CASSVGPGLDEQYF. Read as DNA, the sequence is TGTGCCAGCAGCGTAGGACCAGGACTTGACGAGCAGTACTTC. Here the chain combines TRBV11-3 and TRBJ2-7; tentative D gene TRBD2, with 5 bases matching. The trim is 5 bases for V and 5 bases for J, with a gap of 16 bases between the germline ends. Taken from cysteine to phenylalanine, the CDR3 has 14 residues. The DNA shown is the 42-base CDR3, in frame from base 1. CDR1 and CDR2 (SGHNT, YENEEA) derive from the germline V gene.